This T cell receptor (beta chain) was identified in a study of shared clonotypes between healthy human individuals. Profiling relied on immunoSEQ multiplex PCR, and the TCRdb table lists in-frame clones only, not all of them. The sample yields 2 million to 2.5 million clones, approximately 93% seen once. The CDR3 has 18 amino acids. Trimming took off 5 bases at V and 9 bases at J, with 26 bases between the two ends. CDR1 SGHAT and CDR2 FQNNGV come from the germline V gene. The V gene is TRBV11-2, the J gene TRBJ1-6; TRBD1 might be the D (6 bases). This clonotype was sampled from a man between 18 and 35 years old in good health. Some clones in this sample may be carry-over from other donors' samples. What was sequenced was naive CD4+ T cells from PBMCs. Subset meaning: CD45RA+ positively selected. The CDR3 region has the DNA TGTGCCAGCAGCCCTCTACTTTGGGACACCCAAGGTAGTTCACCCCTCCACTTT. Its protein is CASSPLLWDTQGSSPLHF.